Listed here are 5 T cell receptor beta chains from one sample, sequenced in a study of blood T cell repertoires in COVID-19. TCRdb keeps only in-frame clones here, not all; method: immunoSEQ multiplex PCR. Among 120,000 or so clones listed, around four fifths were seen once. The sequenced sample consisted of peripheral blood. These receptors all stem from a man of 80 years or more with active or convalescent COVID-19.

A single count supports this clone. The chain recombines TRBV7-2 with TRBJ2-7; 7 bases fit TRBD2. Trimming took 5 bases from V and 2 from J; bases not matched to a gene: 12. The CDR3 runs 16 residues. Germline V gene sequence: CDR1 SGHTA, CDR2 FQGNSA. CDR3 residues: CASSQTGGTKTYEQYF. Written as DNA, the CDR3 is TGTGCCAGCAGCCAAACCGGGGGGACCAAGACCTACGAGCAGTACTTC.

J is TRBJ2-2 and V is TRBV4-1, with 12 bases aligning to TRBD2. CDR1 is MGHRA and CDR2 is YSYEKL in the germline V gene. The J segment lost 5 bases and the V segment lost 1 base, leaving 5 bases of the junction unmatched. The CDR3 is 17 amino acids. CDR3 sequence (DNA): TGCGCCAGCAGCCAAGTCGGTCTAGCGGGGGGGACCGGGGAGCTGTTTTTT. Residues: CASSQVGLAGGTGELFF.

V gene TRBV11-2 combines with J gene TRBJ2-5, with 7 bases lining up with TRBD2. Trimming at V came to 0 bases and at J to 3 bases, leaving 1 base not matched to a gene. The CDR3 spans 14 residues. Germline V gene lookup returns CDR1 SGHAT and CDR2 FQNNGV. CDR3 sequence (DNA): TGTGCCAGCAGCTTAGATCTAGCGGAAGAGACCCAGTACTTC. It translates to CASSLDLAEETQYF.

The chain has TRBV28 and TRBJ2-7, with 7 bases matching TRBD2. Per germline, CDR1 MDHEN and CDR2 SYDVKM. The CDR3 length is 15 residues. V lost 5 bases, J lost 5 bases, and 12 bases stayed unmatched. CDR3 nucleotide sequence: TGTGCCAGCAGTCCCCCAAGGGAGGGCCCCGACGAGCAGTACTTC. Translated, it gives CASSPPREGPDEQYF.

CDR3: CSVERGVNEKLFF. Here the CDR3 DNA reads TGCAGCGTTGAAAGGGGTGTTAATGAAAAACTGTTTTTT. The chain has TRBV29-1 and TRBJ1-4; possible D gene TRBD1, 5 bases. Germline CDR1 is SQVTM and CDR2 is ANQGSEA. The ends were cut back, 2 bases at V and 4 bases at J, with 8 bases in the middle. CDR3 size: 13 residues.